These 25 T cell receptor beta chains were all obtained from the same sample, sequenced in a study of T cell repertoires in cytomegalovirus infection. TCRdb fed the reads into MiXCR, producing one record per CDR3 protein. The table shows hundreds of thousands of distinct CDR3 sequences, with about a third occurring only once. The antigens of these receptors remain unknown. This specimen consisted of cultured CD8+ T cells from PBMCs, obtained from culture after CMV antigen stimulation. These receptors were obtained from a human donor in good health (CMV status not recorded). Some clones in this sample may be carry-over from other donors' samples.

The chain employs TRBV27 and TRBJ1-1, with D unresolved. Trimming removed 5 bases from V and 5 bases from J, with 9 bases in between. Germline CDR1 MNHEY, CDR2 SMNVEV (reference sequence). This CDR3 comprises 12 residues. This CDR3 is CASSKGFTEAFF. In DNA form, the CDR3 reads TGTGCCAGCAGTAAAGGGTTTACTGAAGCTTTCTTT.

In its sample, this clonotype was seen a few times. The V gene is TRBV7-8, the J gene TRBJ2-5, with D perhaps TRBD2 (6 bases). Germline V gene lookup returns CDR1 SGHVS and CDR2 FQNEAQ. Trimming took off 5 bases at V and 4 bases at J, with 14 bases between the two ends. The length of the CDR3 is 14 residues. In nucleotides, the CDR3 is TGTGCCAGCAGCCCTCTCAACGGGGGAGAGACCCAGTACTTC. It translates to CASSPLNGGETQYF.

This clonotype was observed at least ten times. The V gene is TRBV7-8, the J gene TRBJ1-2; D remains ambiguous. The V and J ends lost 3 bases and 4 bases respectively, with 18 bases between them. Germline lookup yields CDR1 SGHVS and CDR2 FQNEAQ. The CDR3 runs 16 residues. The CDR3 DNA follows: TGTGCCAGCAGCTTTGCCCGCGACACGGGAGGCTATGGCTACACCTTC. Translated, it gives CASSFARDTGGYGYTF.

J is TRBJ2-2 and V is TRBV6-8; 8 nucleotides line up with TRBD2. This CDR3 spans 17 amino acids. Per the germline V gene, CDR1 is MNHGY and CDR2 is SAAAGT. Trimming removed 3 bases from V and 7 bases from J; junction bases left unmatched: 13. The CDR3 DNA follows: TGTGCCAGCAGTTATCGACCGGGACTAGTGGTCGTCGGGGAGCTGTTTTTT. This codes for CASSYRPGLVVVGELFF.

J is TRBJ1-5 and V is TRBV6-2 or TRBV6-3; 11 positions match TRBD1. The germline V gene has CDR1 MNHEY and CDR2 SVGEGT. Trimming cost V 2 bases and J 2 bases; bases outside gene matches: 2. The CDR3 runs to 16 residues. The CDR3, as DNA: TGTGCCAGCAGTTACGGGACAGGGGGGGGCAATCAGCCCCAGCATTTT. The encoded protein is CASSYGTGGGNQPQHF.

The genes are TRBV12-3 or TRBV12-4 and TRBJ2-3; tentatively, D is TRBD2 (5 bases). Trimming took off 3 bases at V and 1 base at J, with 11 bases between the two ends. This CDR3 is 15 amino acids long. As DNA, the CDR3 is TGTGCCAGCAGTTTTGAAGCGGCCCGCACAGATACGCAGTATTTT. Its protein product is CASSFEAARTDTQYF.

This sequence joins TRBV20-1 and TRBJ2-2; no reliable D call. Germline V gives CDR1 DFQATT, CDR2 SNEGSKA (reference sequence). V lost 3 bases and J 2 bases, leaving 13 bases between the germline ends. The CDR3 covers 15 residues. The CDR3 loop is CSASIGDVNTGELFF. DNA for the CDR3: TGCAGTGCTAGTATCGGAGACGTAAACACCGGGGAGCTGTTTTTT.

The chain employs TRBV27 and TRBJ1-1, with D possibly TRBD1 on 5 matching bases. The CDR3 has 16 residues. CDR1 is MNHEY, CDR2 SMNVEV, per germline (reference sequence). V gave up 0 bases and J gave up 6 bases, with 17 bases separating them. This chain's CDR3 is CASSLSIGTATPEAFF. CDR3 in DNA: TGTGCCAGCAGTTTATCGATAGGGACCGCAACTCCTGAAGCTTTCTTT.

The J gene is TRBJ2-3, the V gene TRBV19; D uncertain. The CDR3 loop spans 14 amino acids. From germline, CDR1 is LNHDA and CDR2 SQIVND (reference sequence). The V and J ends lost 2 bases and 1 base respectively, with 7 bases between them. The CDR3 DNA sequence: TGTGCCAGTAGTATATTCGACGGCACAGATACGCAGTATTTT. Protein sequence: CASSIFDGTDTQYF.

The J gene is TRBJ2-7, the V gene TRBV6-1; D is ambiguous. There are 12 residues in the CDR3. V was cut by 7 bases and J by 0 bases, with 7 bases left in between. CDR1 and CDR2 from the germline V gene are MNHNS and SASEGT. The CDR3 region has the DNA TGTGCCAGCACGGGCGTCTCCTACGAGCAGTACTTC. Translating it yields CASTGVSYEQYF.

This rearrangement joins TRBV4-1 to TRBJ1-1; D is undetermined. CDR3 length equals 13 residues. V dropped 4 bases and J dropped 10 bases, with 16 bases sitting between them. Germline V CDR1 and CDR2: MGHRA, YSYEKL. CDR3 in amino acids: CASSPGKGKTAFF. Written as DNA, the CDR3 is TGCGCCAGCAGCCCGGGGAAGGGAAAGACAGCTTTCTTT.

J is TRBJ1-2 and V is TRBV12-3 or TRBV12-4, with 7 bases lining up with TRBD1. The CDR3 has 15 residues. J lost 3 bases, V lost 2 bases, and 6 bases had no gene match. CDR3 region: CASSLSRQGYYGYTF. In nucleotides, the CDR3 is TGTGCCAGCAGTTTATCCAGACAGGGCTACTATGGCTACACCTTC.

The chain recombines TRBV5-1 with TRBJ1-4; D gene ambiguous. Germline V gives CDR1 SGHRS, CDR2 YFSETQ. The CDR3 covers 17 residues. V lost 3 bases and J lost 0, with 15 bases in between. The CDR3 loop reads CASSWDAGEATNEKLFF. The CDR3, as DNA: TGCGCCAGCAGCTGGGATGCAGGAGAAGCAACTAATGAAAAACTGTTTTTT. Full variable domain (missing parts from reference TRBV5-1 and TRBJ1-4): KAGVTQTPRYLIKTRGQQVTLSCSPISGHRSVSWYQQTPGQGLQFLFEYFSETQRNKGNFPGRFSGRQFSNSRSEMNVSTLELGDSALYLCASSWDAGEATNEKLFFGSGTQLSVL.

The J gene is TRBJ1-1, the V gene TRBV5-8; D is undetermined. The V and J ends lost 9 bases and 6 bases respectively, with 9 bases between them. The germline V gene encodes CDR1 SGHTS and CDR2 YDEGEE. The CDR3 has 10 residues. CDR3 amino acids: CATWTAEAFF. CDR3 in DNA: TGTGCCACATGGACCGCTGAAGCTTTCTTT.

This clonotype has more than one count but fewer than ten. This chain uses TRBV6-5 with TRBJ1-1; the D is unclear. CDR1 and CDR2 from the germline V gene are MNHEY and SVGAGI. The CDR3 spans 14 residues. Trimming cost V 6 bases and J 0 bases, with 11 bases left between them. The chain's CDR3 is CASRSDLMNTEAFF. CDR3 nucleotides: TGTGCCAGCAGATCCGACTTGATGAACACTGAAGCTTTCTTT.

This clonotype was seen once. The V and J genes are TRBV2 and TRBJ1-4; D uncertain. Germline V gives CDR1 SNHLY, CDR2 FYNNEI. This CDR3 contains 17 residues. Trimming cost V 1 base and J 0 bases, with 12 bases left between them. CDR3 nucleotides: TGTGCCAGCAGTGAAGTGGTGGTTCTGGCAACTAATGAAAAACTGTTTTTT. This gives the protein CASSEVVVLATNEKLFF. The entire variable domain, with the rest obtained from reference TRBV2 and TRBJ1-4, is as follows: EPEVTQTPSHQVTQMGQEVILRCVPISNHLYFYWYRQILGQKVEFLVSFYNNEISEKSEIFDDQFSVERPDGSNFTLKIRSTKLEDSAMYFCASSEVVVLATNEKLFFGSGTQLSVL.

This chain links TRBV7-6 with TRBJ2-1; D is undetermined. The germline V gene has CDR1 SGHVS and CDR2 FNYEAQ. V was cut by 7 bases and J by 8 bases, with 18 bases left in between. This CDR3 spans 14 amino acids. This CDR3 reads CASKLGIGLDEQFF. In nucleotides, the CDR3 is TGTGCCAGCAAACTTGGGATAGGGCTTGATGAGCAGTTCTTC.

The gene calls are TRBV27 and TRBJ2-6; D possibly corresponds to TRBD2 (6 bases). The CDR3 runs 16 residues. V was cut by 0 bases and J by 0 bases, with 6 bases left in between. Germline CDR1 and CDR2: MNHEY and SMNVEV (reference sequence). The CDR3 DNA sequence: TGTGCCAGCAGTTTATCGGACTACTCTGGGGCCAACGTCCTGACTTTC. Translation gives CASSLSDYSGANVLTF. Supplemented by reference TRBV27 and TRBJ2-6, the full variable domain reads EAQVTQNPRYLITVTGKKLTVTCSQNMNHEYMSWYRQDPGLGLRQIYYSMNVEVTDKGDVPEGYKVSRKEKRNFPLILESPSPNQTSLYFCASSLSDYSGANVLTFGAGSRLTVL.

This clonotype was observed once. Here the CDR3 DNA reads TGCAGCGTTGTTCGGGGGGGCTCTGAGCAGTTCTTC. Amino acid sequence: CSVVRGGSEQFF. The chain uses TRBV29-1 and TRBJ2-1, with 8 bases that match TRBD2. The length of the CDR3 is 12 residues. Trimming cost V 4 bases and J 9 bases; bases outside gene matches: 5. Germline loops: CDR1 SQVTM, CDR2 ANQGSEA.

The chain couples TRBV29-1 to TRBJ2-2; 7 nucleotides align to TRBD1. Germline CDR1 is SQVTM and CDR2 is ANQGSEA. The CDR3 covers 11 residues. Unmatched junction bases numbered 4, after V lost 7 bases and J lost 8 bases. CDR3 in amino acids: CSATGEGELFF. The CDR3 coding sequence is TGCAGCGCAACAGGGGAGGGGGAGCTGTTTTTT.

This chain links TRBV27 with TRBJ1-5; D may be TRBD1 (6 bases). CDR1 and CDR2 (germline): MNHEY, SMNVEV (reference sequence). Deletions cut 5 bases from V and 5 bases from J, with 16 bases between. CDR3 length: 15 residues. The CDR3 bases are TGTGCCAGCAGTCTCCGGACGGGGGGCGATCAGCCCCAGCATTTT. It translates to CASSLRTGGDQPQHF.

Concerning this clonotype: This clone may be a read error of a much larger clone one base away. The chain combines TRBV7-6 with TRBJ2-7; D is ambiguous. Germline V gene sequence: CDR1 SGHVS, CDR2 FNYEAQ. There are 13 residues in the CDR3. The CDR3 sequence is CVSSSPMLREQYF. The CDR3 DNA reads TGTGTCAGCAGCTCGCCGATGTTACGGGAGCAGTACTTC.

In nucleotides, the CDR3 is TGTGCCAGCAGCTCCCGGGGGCTACGGTATGGCTACACCTTC. As protein: CASSSRGLRYGYTF. The V gene is TRBV7-9, the J gene TRBJ1-2; weak D call: TRBD1 (6 bases). CDR3 length: 14 residues. Trimming stripped 4 bases from V and 5 bases from J, with 14 bases between. CDR1 is SEHNR and CDR2 is FQNEAQ in the germline V gene (reference sequence). Full variable domain (remainder filled in from reference TRBV7-9 and TRBJ1-2): DTGVSQNPRHKITKRGQNVTFRCDPISEHNRLYWYRQTLGQGPEFLTYFQNEAQLEKSRLLSDRFSAERPKGSFSTLEIQRTEQGDSAMYLCASSSRGLRYGYTFGSGTRLTVV.

There are a few counts of this clonotype. The genes are TRBV19 and TRBJ1-2; no clear D gene. V lost 3 bases and J lost 4, with 9 bases in between. Germline V CDR1 and CDR2: LNHDA, SQIVND (reference sequence). This CDR3 spans 13 amino acids. Here the CDR3 reads CASSMWVPYGYTF. CDR3 nucleotide sequence: TGTGCCAGTAGTATGTGGGTTCCCTATGGCTACACCTTC.

V usage is TRBV9 and J usage is TRBJ2-1, with 8 positions matching TRBD2. Trimming took 4 bases from V and 2 from J; bases not matched to a gene: 5. The CDR3 consists of 15 residues. The germline V gene has CDR1 SGDLS and CDR2 YYNGEE. In nucleotides, the CDR3 is TGTGCCAGCAGCCAAACTAGCGGACCCTACAATGAGCAGTTCTTC. Translating it yields CASSQTSGPYNEQFF. The full variable domain, its missing parts supplied by reference TRBV9 and TRBJ2-1, is DSGVTQTPKHLITATGQRVTLRCSPRSGDLSVYWYQQSLDQGLQFLIQYYNGEERAKGNILERFSAQQFPDLHSELNLSSLELGDSALYFCASSQTSGPYNEQFFGPGTRLTVL.